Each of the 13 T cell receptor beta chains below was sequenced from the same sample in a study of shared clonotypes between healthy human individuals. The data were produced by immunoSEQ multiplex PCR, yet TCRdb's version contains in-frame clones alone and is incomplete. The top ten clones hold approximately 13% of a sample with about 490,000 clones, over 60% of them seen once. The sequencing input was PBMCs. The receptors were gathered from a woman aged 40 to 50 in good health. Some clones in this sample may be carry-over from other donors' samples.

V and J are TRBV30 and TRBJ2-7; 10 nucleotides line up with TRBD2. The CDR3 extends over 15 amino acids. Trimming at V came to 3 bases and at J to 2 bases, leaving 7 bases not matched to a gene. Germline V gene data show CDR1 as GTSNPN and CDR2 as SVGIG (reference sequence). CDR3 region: CAWSPPGLAPYEQYF. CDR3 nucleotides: TGTGCCTGGAGCCCTCCGGGACTAGCGCCCTACGAGCAGTACTTC.

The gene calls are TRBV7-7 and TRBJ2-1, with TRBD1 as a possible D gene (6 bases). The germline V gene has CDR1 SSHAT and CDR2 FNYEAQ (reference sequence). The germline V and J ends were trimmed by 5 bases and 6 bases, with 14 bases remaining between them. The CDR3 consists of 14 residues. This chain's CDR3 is CASSQSNRANEQFF. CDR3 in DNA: TGTGCCAGCAGCCAATCTAACAGGGCCAATGAGCAGTTCTTC.

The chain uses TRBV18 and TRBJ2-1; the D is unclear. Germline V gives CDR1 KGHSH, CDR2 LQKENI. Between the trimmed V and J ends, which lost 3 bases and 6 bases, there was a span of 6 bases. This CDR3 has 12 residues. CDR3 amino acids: CASSPFPNEQFF. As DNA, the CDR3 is TGTGCCAGCTCACCGTTCCCCAATGAGCAGTTCTTC.

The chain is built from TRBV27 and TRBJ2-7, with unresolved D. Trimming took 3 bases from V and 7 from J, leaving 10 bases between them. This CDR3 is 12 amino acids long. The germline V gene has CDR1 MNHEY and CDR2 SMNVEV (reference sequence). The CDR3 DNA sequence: TGTGCCAGCAGTTTTAATGGTAGGGAGCAGTACTTC. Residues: CASSFNGREQYF.

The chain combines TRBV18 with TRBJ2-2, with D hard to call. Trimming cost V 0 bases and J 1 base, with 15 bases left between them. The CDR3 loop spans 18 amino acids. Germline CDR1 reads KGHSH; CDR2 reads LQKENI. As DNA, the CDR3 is TGTGCCAGCTCACCACCGTTCGGAACACTTCGGAACACCGGGGAGCTGTTTTTT. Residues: CASSPPFGTLRNTGELFF. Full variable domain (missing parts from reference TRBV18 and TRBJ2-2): NAGVMQNPRHLVRRRGQEARLRCSPMKGHSHVYWYRQLPEEGLKFMVYLQKENIIDESGMPKERFSAEFPKEGPSILRIQQVVRGDSAAYFCASSPPFGTLRNTGELFFGEGSRLTVL.

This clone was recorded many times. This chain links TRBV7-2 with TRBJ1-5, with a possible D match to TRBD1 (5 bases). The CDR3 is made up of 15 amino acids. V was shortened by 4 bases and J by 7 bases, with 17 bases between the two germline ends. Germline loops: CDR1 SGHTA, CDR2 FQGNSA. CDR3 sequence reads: CASSSLLGGGQPQHF. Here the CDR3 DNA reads TGTGCCAGCAGCTCTCTGCTGGGGGGAGGGCAGCCCCAGCATTTT.

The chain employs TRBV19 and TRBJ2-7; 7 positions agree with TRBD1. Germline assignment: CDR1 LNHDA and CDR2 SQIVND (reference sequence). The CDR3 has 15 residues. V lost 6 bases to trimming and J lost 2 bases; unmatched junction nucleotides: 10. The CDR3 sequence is CASRTMGQIPYEQYF. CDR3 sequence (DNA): TGTGCCAGTAGGACCATGGGACAGATTCCCTACGAGCAGTACTTC.

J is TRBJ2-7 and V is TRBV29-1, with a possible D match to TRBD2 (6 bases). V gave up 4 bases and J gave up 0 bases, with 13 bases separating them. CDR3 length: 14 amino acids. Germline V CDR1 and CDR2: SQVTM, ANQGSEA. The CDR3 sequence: CSVGISGFSYEQYF. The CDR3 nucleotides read TGCAGCGTTGGAATTAGCGGATTCTCCTACGAGCAGTACTTC.

This CDR3 reads CSVASGGSTDTQYF. DNA of the CDR3: TGCAGCGTGGCTAGCGGAGGAAGCACAGATACGCAGTATTTT. This chain connects TRBV29-1 to TRBJ2-3; 7 positions agree with TRBD2. V shed 6 bases and J 0 bases; nucleotides not matched to a gene: 6. The CDR3 is 14 residues long. Per germline, CDR1 SQVTM and CDR2 ANQGSEA.

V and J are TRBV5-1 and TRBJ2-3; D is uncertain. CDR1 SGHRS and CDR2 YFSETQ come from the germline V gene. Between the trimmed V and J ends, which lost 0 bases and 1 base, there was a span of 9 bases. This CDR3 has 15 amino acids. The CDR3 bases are TGCGCCAGCAGCTTGGGGTACTCTGGCACAGATACGCAGTATTTT. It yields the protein CASSLGYSGTDTQYF. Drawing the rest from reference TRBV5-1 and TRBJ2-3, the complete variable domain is KAGVTQTPRYLIKTRGQQVTLSCSPISGHRSVSWYQQTPGQGLQFLFEYFSETQRNKGNFPGRFSGRQFSNSRSEMNVSTLELGDSALYLCASSLGYSGTDTQYFGPGTRLTVL.

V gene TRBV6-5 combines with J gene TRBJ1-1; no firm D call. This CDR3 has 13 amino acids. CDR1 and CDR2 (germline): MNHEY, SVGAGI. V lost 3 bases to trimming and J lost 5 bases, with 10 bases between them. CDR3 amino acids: CASSYRFWTEAFF. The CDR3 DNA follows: TGTGCCAGCAGTTATAGGTTTTGGACTGAAGCTTTCTTT.

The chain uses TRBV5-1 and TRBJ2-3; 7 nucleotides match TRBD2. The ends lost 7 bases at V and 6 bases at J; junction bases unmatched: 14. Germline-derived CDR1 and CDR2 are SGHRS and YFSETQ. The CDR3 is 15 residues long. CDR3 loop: CASGGLGGTQDTQYF. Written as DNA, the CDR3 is TGCGCCAGCGGAGGGCTGGGAGGGACCCAGGATACGCAGTATTTT.

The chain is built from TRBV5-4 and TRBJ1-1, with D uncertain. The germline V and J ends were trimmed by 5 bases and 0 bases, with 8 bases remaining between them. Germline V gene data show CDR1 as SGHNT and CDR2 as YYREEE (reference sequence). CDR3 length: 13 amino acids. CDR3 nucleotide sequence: TGTGCCAGCAGACTCGACCTGAACACTGAAGCTTTCTTT. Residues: CASRLDLNTEAFF.